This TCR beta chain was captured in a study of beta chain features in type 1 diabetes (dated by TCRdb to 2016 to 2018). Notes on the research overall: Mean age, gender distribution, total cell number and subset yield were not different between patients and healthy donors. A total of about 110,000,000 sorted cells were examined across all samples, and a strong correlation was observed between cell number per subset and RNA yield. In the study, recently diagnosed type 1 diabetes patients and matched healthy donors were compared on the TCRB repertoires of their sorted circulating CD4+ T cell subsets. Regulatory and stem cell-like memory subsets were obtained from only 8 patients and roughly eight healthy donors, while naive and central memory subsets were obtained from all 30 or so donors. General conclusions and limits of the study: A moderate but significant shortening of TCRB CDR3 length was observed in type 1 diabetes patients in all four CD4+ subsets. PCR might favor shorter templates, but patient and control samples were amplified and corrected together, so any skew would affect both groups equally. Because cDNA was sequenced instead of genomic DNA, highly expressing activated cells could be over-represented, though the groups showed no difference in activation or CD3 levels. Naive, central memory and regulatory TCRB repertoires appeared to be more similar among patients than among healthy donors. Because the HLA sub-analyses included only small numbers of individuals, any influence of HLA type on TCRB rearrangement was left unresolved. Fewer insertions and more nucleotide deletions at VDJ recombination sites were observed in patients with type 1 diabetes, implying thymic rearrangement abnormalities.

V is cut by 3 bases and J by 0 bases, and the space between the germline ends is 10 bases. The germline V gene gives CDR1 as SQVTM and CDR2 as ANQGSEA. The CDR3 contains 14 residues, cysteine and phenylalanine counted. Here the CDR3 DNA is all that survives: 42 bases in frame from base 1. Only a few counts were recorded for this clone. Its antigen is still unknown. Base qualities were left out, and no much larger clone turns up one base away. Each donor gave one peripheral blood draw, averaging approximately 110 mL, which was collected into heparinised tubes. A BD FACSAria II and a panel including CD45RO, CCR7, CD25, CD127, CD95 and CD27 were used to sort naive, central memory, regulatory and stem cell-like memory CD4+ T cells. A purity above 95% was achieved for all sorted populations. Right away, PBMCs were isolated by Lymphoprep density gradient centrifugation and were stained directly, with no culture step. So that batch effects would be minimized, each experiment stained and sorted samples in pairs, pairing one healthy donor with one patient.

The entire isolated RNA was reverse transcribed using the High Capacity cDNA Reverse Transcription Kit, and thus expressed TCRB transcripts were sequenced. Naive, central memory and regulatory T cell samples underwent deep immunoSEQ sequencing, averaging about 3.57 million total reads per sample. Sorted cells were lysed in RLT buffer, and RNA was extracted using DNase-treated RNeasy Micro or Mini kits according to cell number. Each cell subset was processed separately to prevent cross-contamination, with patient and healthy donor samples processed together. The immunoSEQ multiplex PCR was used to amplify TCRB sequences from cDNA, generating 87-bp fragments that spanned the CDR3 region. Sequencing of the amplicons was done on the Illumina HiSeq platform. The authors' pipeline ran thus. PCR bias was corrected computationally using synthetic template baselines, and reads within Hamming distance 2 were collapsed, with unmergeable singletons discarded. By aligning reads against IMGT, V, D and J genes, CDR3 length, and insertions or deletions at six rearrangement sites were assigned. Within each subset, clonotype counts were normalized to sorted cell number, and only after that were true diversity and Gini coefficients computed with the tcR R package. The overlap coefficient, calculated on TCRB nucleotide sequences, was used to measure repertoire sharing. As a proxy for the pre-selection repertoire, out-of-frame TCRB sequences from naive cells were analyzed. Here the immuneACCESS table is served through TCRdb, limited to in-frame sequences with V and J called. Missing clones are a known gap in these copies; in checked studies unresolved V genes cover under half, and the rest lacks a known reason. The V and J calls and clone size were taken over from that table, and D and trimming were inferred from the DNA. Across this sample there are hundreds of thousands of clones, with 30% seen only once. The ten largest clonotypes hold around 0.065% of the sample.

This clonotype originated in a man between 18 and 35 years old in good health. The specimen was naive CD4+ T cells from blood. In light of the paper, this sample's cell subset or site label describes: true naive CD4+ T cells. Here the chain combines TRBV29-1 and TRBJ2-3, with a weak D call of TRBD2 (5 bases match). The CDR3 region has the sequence CSVERAVSTDTQYF. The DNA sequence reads TGCAGCGTTGAGAGGGCGGTTAGCACAGATACGCAGTATTTT.